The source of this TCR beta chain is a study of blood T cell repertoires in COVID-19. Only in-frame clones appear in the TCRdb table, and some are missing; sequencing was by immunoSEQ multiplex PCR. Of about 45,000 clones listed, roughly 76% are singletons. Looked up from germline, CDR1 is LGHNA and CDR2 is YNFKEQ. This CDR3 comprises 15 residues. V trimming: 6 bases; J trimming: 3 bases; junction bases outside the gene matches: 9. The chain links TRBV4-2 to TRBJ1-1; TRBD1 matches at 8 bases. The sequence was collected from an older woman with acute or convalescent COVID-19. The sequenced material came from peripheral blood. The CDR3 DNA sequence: TGTGCCAGCAGGCCTCAAGTGGACAGGGACACTGAAGCTTTCTTT. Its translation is CASRPQVDRDTEAFF.